These 24 T cell receptor beta chains came from one sample sequenced in a study of blood T cell repertoires in COVID-19. Method: immunoSEQ multiplex PCR; TCRdb's copy keeps in-frame clones and lacks some. This table has 200,000 to 250,000 clones, 70% to 85% appearing once. Material for sequencing was PBMCs or T cells enriched from blood (not recorded which). The receptors were sampled from a woman aged 60 to 75 who had recovered from COVID-19.

The chain couples TRBV12-5 to TRBJ1-1; the D gene is possibly TRBD1 (6 bases). Germline CDR1 reads LGHNT; CDR2 reads FRNRAP. Trimming stripped 2 bases from V and 3 bases from J, with 19 bases between. The CDR3 runs to 17 residues. DNA for the CDR3: TGTGCTAGTGGTTTGTCTCTCCACCGGGACACCGACACTGAAGCTTTCTTT. Translation gives CASGLSLHRDTDTEAFF.

This rearrangement joins TRBV2 to TRBJ2-7, with a weak D call TRBD1 (5 bases). Germline loops: CDR1 SNHLY, CDR2 FYNNEI. The CDR3 length is 11 residues. V lost 3 bases and J lost 6, with 6 bases in between. CDR3 in amino acids: CASSEDTEQYF. The CDR3 nucleotides read TGTGCCAGCAGTGAGGACACCGAGCAGTACTTC. Complete variable domain (other parts from reference TRBV2 and TRBJ2-7): EPEVTQTPSHQVTQMGQEVILRCVPISNHLYFYWYRQILGQKVEFLVSFYNNEISEKSEIFDDQFSVERPDGSNFTLKIRSTKLEDSAMYFCASSEDTEQYFGPGTRLTVT.

This clone showed up just a few times. The chain has TRBV3-1 (or the pseudogene TRBV3-2) and TRBJ1-6; 8 nucleotides match TRBD1. The V and J ends lost 5 bases and 14 bases, in that order; junction bases with no gene match: 11. This CDR3 has 14 residues. Germline V CDR1 and CDR2: LGHDT, YNNKEL (reference sequence). For the CDR3, the DNA is TGTGCCAGCAGCGCCGGGACAGGCCCTTCTTCCCTCCACTTT. Encoded protein: CASSAGTGPSSLHF.

The chain has TRBV20-1 and TRBJ1-1, with D possibly being TRBD1 (5 bases). This CDR3 is built from 10 residues. Germline V CDR1 and CDR2: DFQATT, SNEGSKA (reference sequence). The CDR3 protein is CIGVNTEAFF. CDR3 coding DNA: TGCATAGGGGTTAACACTGAAGCTTTCTTT.

The chain carries TRBV29-1 and TRBJ1-2; TRBD1 might be the D (5 bases). The V gene's germline CDR1 is SQVTM and CDR2 ANQGSEA. Trimming stripped 4 bases from V and 3 bases from J, with 12 bases between. The CDR3 sequence is 13 residues long. The CDR3 DNA sequence: TGCAGCGTTGGAAAGGGGCTTGACTATGGCTACACCTTC. This codes for CSVGKGLDYGYTF.

The chain links TRBV7-9 to TRBJ1-5; TRBD1 might be the D (5 bases). The V end lost 5 bases, the J end lost 2 bases, and 19 bases lay between the germline ends. The CDR3 sequence is 17 residues long. Germline CDR1 and CDR2: SEHNR and FQNEAQ (reference sequence). The CDR3, as DNA: TGTGCCAGCAGCCAAAGTGGTTCGGGCAGGGGCAATCAGCCCCAGCATTTT. Encoded protein: CASSQSGSGRGNQPQHF.

This clone was seen once. The V gene is TRBV30, the J gene TRBJ2-7; 9 bases match TRBD1. The germline gives CDR1 GTSNPN, CDR2 SVGIG (reference sequence). There are 14 residues in the CDR3. The junction had 4 bases not matched to a gene; V was cut back by 2 bases and J by 2 bases. The CDR3 loop is CAWSPRQGAYEQYF. In nucleotides, the CDR3 is TGTGCCTGGAGTCCCCGACAGGGGGCCTACGAGCAGTACTTC.

The genes are TRBV9 and TRBJ1-1, with a weak D call TRBD1 (5 bases). The V gene's germline CDR1 is SGDLS and CDR2 YYNGEE. V was cut by 2 bases and J by 0 bases, with 11 bases left in between. The CDR3 has 15 residues. CDR3 region: CASSVSTDMNTEAFF. In DNA form, the CDR3 reads TGTGCCAGCAGCGTTTCGACAGACATGAACACTGAAGCTTTCTTT.

This rearrangement joins TRBV15 to TRBJ1-5; D gene ambiguous. Germline values: CDR1 LNHNV, CDR2 YYDKDF (reference sequence). Deletions cut 0 bases from V and 1 base from J, with 7 bases between. The CDR3 runs to 15 residues. CDR3 in amino acids: CATSRERKSNQPQHF. In DNA, the CDR3 is TGTGCCACCAGCAGAGAGAGGAAGAGCAATCAGCCCCAGCATTTT.

The V gene is TRBV7-2, the J gene TRBJ2-1; 7 nucleotides agree with TRBD1. The CDR3 length is 13 residues. Trimming took 5 bases from V and 10 from J; bases not matched to a gene: 8. Germline V gene data show CDR1 as SGHTA and CDR2 as FQGNSA. The CDR3 loop is CASSLDRAKEQFF. The CDR3 DNA reads as TGTGCCAGCAGCCTCGACAGGGCTAAGGAGCAGTTCTTC.

This clone was counted at least ten times. This sequence joins TRBV5-1 and TRBJ1-6; D uncertain. The CDR3 runs 16 residues. Trimming took off 4 bases at V and 6 bases at J, with 17 bases between the two ends. The germline V gene encodes CDR1 SGHRS and CDR2 YFSETQ. DNA of the CDR3: TGCGCCAGCAGCGTAACGGAGGGTAGGGTTAATTCACCCCTCCACTTT. It is translated as CASSVTEGRVNSPLHF.

This clone was detected once. The V call is TRBV7-2, the J call TRBJ2-7; TRBD2 aligns across 9 bases. Germline V gene sequence: CDR1 SGHTA, CDR2 FQGNSA. After removal of 1 base from V and 4 bases from J, the junction contained 11 bases not matched to a gene. The CDR3 covers 17 residues. CDR3 sequence: CASSLEASGRKEYEQYF. The CDR3 region has the DNA TGTGCCAGCAGCTTAGAGGCAAGCGGGAGGAAGGAATACGAGCAGTACTTC.

The chain recombines TRBV12-5 with TRBJ2-3, with D uncertain. Trimming pared 7 bases from V and 2 bases from J, leaving 22 bases between. This CDR3 is built from 17 residues. From germline, CDR1 is LGHNT and CDR2 FRNRAP. The CDR3 coding sequence is TGTGCTAGTGCCAAACCCTTCCTCGACACGAACACAGATACGCAGTATTTT. Amino acid sequence: CASAKPFLDTNTDTQYF.

The V gene is TRBV2, the J gene TRBJ2-5; 12 nucleotides align to TRBD1. CDR1 is SNHLY, CDR2 FYNNEI, per germline. The V and J ends lost 6 bases and 5 bases, in that order; junction bases with no gene match: 7. The CDR3 has 15 amino acids. CDR3 DNA sequence: TGTGCCAGCAGCCAGGGACAGGGGGCGCGGGAGACCCAGTACTTC. Translated, it gives CASSQGQGARETQYF.

This clone came up once. The V call is TRBV6-6, the J call TRBJ2-5; possible D gene TRBD1, 5 bases. The V end was cut by 7 bases, the J end by 2 bases, with 14 bases between. The length of the CDR3 is 14 residues. The V gene's germline CDR1 is MNHNY and CDR2 SVGAGI (reference sequence). The CDR3 DNA follows: TGTGCCAGCATTCAGGCAGGGCGACAAGAGACCCAGTACTTC. This encodes CASIQAGRQETQYF.

V is TRBV7-8 and J is TRBJ1-5; D unresolved. Germline V gene data show CDR1 as SGHVS and CDR2 as FQNEAQ. Trimming took 5 bases from V and 0 from J, leaving 11 bases between them. This CDR3 has 15 residues. DNA for the CDR3: TGTGCCAGCAGCCGAGACGGGGATAGCAATCAGCCCCAGCATTTT. Residues: CASSRDGDSNQPQHF.

This sequence joins TRBV7-2 and TRBJ1-1; D is undetermined. CDR1 and CDR2 (germline): SGHTA, FQGNSA. V gave up 1 base and J gave up 0 bases, with 6 bases separating them. CDR3 size: 14 residues. CDR3 nucleotide sequence: TGTGCCAGCAGCTTAGGTCACATGAACACTGAAGCTTTCTTT. Translating it yields CASSLGHMNTEAFF. The entire variable domain, with the rest obtained from reference TRBV7-2 and TRBJ1-1, is as follows: GAGVSQSPSNKVTEKGKDVELRCDPISGHTALYWYRQSLGQGLEFLIYFQGNSAPDKSGLPSDRFSAERTGGSVSTLTIQRTQQEDSAVYLCASSLGHMNTEAFFGQGTRLTVV.

The chain is built from TRBV2 and TRBJ1-5; 12 bases are a match to TRBD1. The CDR3 totals 16 residues. Losses at the gene ends were 10 bases for V and 6 bases for J; bases not matched to a gene: 13. Germline assignment: CDR1 SNHLY and CDR2 FYNNEI. CDR3 in DNA: TGTGCCACCCTCGACCCCGGGACAGGGGGCGTTCAGCCCCAGCATTTT. Translated: CATLDPGTGGVQPQHF.

This clone showed up many times. The chain has TRBV12-5 and TRBJ1-4; 10 bases align to TRBD1. The ends lost 0 bases at V and 3 bases at J; junction bases unmatched: 13. Germline CDR1 and CDR2: LGHNT and FRNRAP. The CDR3 has 20 residues. The CDR3 here is CASGLVLDRDRGSANEKLFF. The CDR3 DNA follows: TGTGCTAGTGGTTTGGTACTGGACCGGGACAGGGGATCGGCTAATGAAAAACTGTTTTTT.

The V call is TRBV7-2, the J call TRBJ2-3; 14 bases line up with TRBD2. The germline V gene encodes CDR1 SGHTA and CDR2 FQGNSA. With 5 bases clipped from V and 4 bases from J, the junction kept 5 bases outside the gene matches. The CDR3 runs 16 residues. The CDR3 loop is CASSSGLAGGPDTQYF. DNA for the CDR3: TGTGCCAGCAGCAGTGGACTAGCGGGAGGCCCAGATACGCAGTATTTT.

This chain uses TRBV5-4 with TRBJ2-2; D perhaps matches TRBD2 (6 bases). The length of the CDR3 is 15 residues. V was cut by 1 base and J by 7 bases, with 14 bases left in between. The germline CDR1 and CDR2 sequences are SGHNT and YYREEE (reference sequence). CDR3 in amino acids: CASSLTSSDGGELFF. CDR3 DNA sequence: TGTGCCAGCAGCTTGACCTCTAGCGACGGCGGGGAGCTGTTTTTT.

The V call is TRBV5-4, the J call TRBJ2-3, with TRBD2 identical over 10 bases. Looked up from germline, CDR1 is SGHNT and CDR2 is YYREEE (reference sequence). With V trimmed by 3 bases and J by 5 bases, 12 bases remained unmatched. The CDR3 extends over 17 amino acids. The chain's CDR3 is CASSSGISGGTVDTQYF. The CDR3 DNA sequence: TGTGCCAGCAGCTCCGGTATTAGCGGGGGGACGGTAGATACGCAGTATTTT.

This chain links TRBV2 with TRBJ1-3; tentative D call: TRBD1 (5 bases). Germline CDR1 SNHLY, CDR2 FYNNEI. The ends were cut back, 2 bases at V and 5 bases at J, with 13 bases in the middle. This CDR3 has 15 amino acids. The CDR3 here is CASSERRGARNTIYF. The DNA of the CDR3 is TGTGCCAGCAGTGAACGTCGTGGGGCCAGAAACACCATATATTTT.

The chain joins TRBV18 to TRBJ2-7; 9 bases match TRBD1. Germline V gene lookup returns CDR1 KGHSH and CDR2 LQKENI. V lost 1 base and J lost 2; bases outside the gene matches: 3. The CDR3 runs 15 residues. The CDR3 loop is CASSPRQGVTYEQYF. CDR3 nucleotide sequence: TGTGCCAGCTCACCACGACAGGGGGTAACCTACGAGCAGTACTTC. Variable domain in full (rest from reference TRBV18 and TRBJ2-7): NAGVMQNPRHLVRRRGQEARLRCSPMKGHSHVYWYRQLPEEGLKFMVYLQKENIIDESGMPKERFSAEFPKEGPSILRIQQVVRGDSAAYFCASSPRQGVTYEQYFGPGTRLTVT.